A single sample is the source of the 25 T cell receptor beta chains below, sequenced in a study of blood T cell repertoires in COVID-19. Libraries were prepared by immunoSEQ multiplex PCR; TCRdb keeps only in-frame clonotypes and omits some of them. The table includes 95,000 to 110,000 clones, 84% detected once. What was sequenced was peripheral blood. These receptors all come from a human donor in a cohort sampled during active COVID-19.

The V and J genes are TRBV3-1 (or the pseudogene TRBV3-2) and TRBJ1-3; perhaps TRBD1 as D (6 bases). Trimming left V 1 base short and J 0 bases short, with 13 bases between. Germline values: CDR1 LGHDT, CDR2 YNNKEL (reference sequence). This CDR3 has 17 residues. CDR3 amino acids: CASSQVWDTTSGNTIYF. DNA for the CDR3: TGTGCCAGCAGCCAAGTATGGGACACGACCTCTGGAAACACCATATATTTT.

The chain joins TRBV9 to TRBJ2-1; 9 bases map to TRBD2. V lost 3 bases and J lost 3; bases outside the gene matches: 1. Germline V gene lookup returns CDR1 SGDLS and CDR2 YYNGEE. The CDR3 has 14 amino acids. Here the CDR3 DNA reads TGTGCCAGCAGCGGACTAGCGGACTACAATGAGCAGTTCTTC. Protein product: CASSGLADYNEQFF.

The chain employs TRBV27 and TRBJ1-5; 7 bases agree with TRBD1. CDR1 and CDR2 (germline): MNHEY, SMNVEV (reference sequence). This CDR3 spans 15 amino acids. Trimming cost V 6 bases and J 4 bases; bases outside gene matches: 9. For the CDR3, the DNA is TGTGCCAGCAGGATCCTCGGGACAGCAAATCAGCCCCAGCATTTT. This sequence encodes CASRILGTANQPQHF.

The CDR3 DNA reads TGTGCCAGCAGATCGGACAGGGGCTATGAAGCTTTCTTT. This translates into CASRSDRGYEAFF. The chain couples TRBV7-9 to TRBJ1-1; 9 positions match TRBD1. Germline V gives CDR1 SEHNR, CDR2 FQNEAQ (reference sequence). The CDR3 spans 13 residues. V shed 6 bases, J shed 7 bases, and the junction held 6 bases outside the gene matches.

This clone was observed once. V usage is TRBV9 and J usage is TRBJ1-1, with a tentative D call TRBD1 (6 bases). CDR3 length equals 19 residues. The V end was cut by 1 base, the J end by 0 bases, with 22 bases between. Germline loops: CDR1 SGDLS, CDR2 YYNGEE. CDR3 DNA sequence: TGTGCCAGCAGCGTACAAAGACAGGCCGTATTAAGCTTGAACACTGAAGCTTTCTTT. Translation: CASSVQRQAVLSLNTEAFF.

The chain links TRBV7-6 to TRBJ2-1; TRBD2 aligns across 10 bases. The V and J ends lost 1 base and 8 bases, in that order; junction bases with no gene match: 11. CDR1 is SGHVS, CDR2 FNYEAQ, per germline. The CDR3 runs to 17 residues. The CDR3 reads CASSLDSRASGSDEQFF. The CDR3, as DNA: TGTGCCAGCAGCTTAGATAGTCGGGCTAGCGGGAGTGATGAGCAGTTCTTC.

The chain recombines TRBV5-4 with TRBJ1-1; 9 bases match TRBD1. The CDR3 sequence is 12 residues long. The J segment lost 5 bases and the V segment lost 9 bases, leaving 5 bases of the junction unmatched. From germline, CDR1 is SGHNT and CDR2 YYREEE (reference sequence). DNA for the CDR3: TGTGCCACCTCGGACAGGGGAACTGAAGCTTTCTTT. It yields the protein CATSDRGTEAFF.

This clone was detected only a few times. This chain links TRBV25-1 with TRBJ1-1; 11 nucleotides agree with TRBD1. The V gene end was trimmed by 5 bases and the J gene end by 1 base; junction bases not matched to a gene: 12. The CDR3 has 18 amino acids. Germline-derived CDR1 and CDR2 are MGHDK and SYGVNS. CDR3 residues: CASSSSDRGLSGNTEAFF. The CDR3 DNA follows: TGTGCCAGCAGTTCATCGGACAGGGGGCTAAGTGGGAACACTGAAGCTTTCTTT.

The CDR3 protein is CASSQAGTGDNEQFF. The CDR3 bases are TGTGCCAGCAGCCAAGCCGGGACAGGGGACAATGAGCAGTTCTTC. The rearrangement links TRBV3-1 (or the pseudogene TRBV3-2) to TRBJ2-1, with TRBD1 matching 10 bases. The CDR3 is 15 amino acids. V gave up 1 base and J gave up 5 bases; unmatched junction bases: 2. Germline-derived CDR1 and CDR2 are LGHDT and YNNKEL (reference sequence).

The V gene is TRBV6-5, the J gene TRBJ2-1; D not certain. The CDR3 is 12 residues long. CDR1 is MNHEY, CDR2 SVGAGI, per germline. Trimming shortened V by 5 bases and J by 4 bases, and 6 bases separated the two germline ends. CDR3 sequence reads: CASSLNYNEQFF. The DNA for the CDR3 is TGTGCCAGCAGTCTAAATTACAATGAGCAGTTCTTC.

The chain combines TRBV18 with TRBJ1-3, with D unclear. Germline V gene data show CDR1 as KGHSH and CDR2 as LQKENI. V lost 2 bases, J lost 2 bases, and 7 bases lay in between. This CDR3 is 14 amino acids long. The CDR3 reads CASSPGDTGNTIYF. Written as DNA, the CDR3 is TGTGCCAGCTCACCAGGCGACACTGGAAACACCATATATTTT.

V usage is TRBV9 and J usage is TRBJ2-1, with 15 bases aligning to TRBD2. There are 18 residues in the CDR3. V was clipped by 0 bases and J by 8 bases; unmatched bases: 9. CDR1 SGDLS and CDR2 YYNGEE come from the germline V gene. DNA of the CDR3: TGTGCCAGCAGCGTAGACCCCGGGACTAGCGGGAGGTTGGATGAGCAGTTCTTC. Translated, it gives CASSVDPGTSGRLDEQFF.

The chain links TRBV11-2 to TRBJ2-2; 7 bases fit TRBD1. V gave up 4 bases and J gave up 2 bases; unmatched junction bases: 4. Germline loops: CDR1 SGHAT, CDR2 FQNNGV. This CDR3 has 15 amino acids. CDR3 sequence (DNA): TGTGCCAGCAGCTGGGGGACAGTCAACACCGGGGAGCTGTTTTTT. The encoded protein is CASSWGTVNTGELFF.

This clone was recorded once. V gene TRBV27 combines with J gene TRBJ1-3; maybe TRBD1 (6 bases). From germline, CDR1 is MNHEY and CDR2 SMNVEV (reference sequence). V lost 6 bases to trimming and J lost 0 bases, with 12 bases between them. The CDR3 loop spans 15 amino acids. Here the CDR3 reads CASRRGGFSGNTIYF. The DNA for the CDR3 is TGTGCCAGCAGAAGGGGGGGCTTCTCTGGAAACACCATATATTTT.

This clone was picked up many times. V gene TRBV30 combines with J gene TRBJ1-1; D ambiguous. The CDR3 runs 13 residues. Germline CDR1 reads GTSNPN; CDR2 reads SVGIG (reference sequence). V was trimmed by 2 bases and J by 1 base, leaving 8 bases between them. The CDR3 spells CAWSPSRNTEAFF. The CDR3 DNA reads TGTGCCTGGAGTCCGAGCCGGAACACTGAAGCTTTCTTT.

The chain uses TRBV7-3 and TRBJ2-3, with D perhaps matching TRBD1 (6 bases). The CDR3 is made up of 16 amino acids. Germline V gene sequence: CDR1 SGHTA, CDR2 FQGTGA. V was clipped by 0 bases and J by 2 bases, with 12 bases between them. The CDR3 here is CASSLTAGAVTDTQYF. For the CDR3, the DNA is TGTGCCAGCAGCTTAACAGCAGGGGCCGTCACAGATACGCAGTATTTT.

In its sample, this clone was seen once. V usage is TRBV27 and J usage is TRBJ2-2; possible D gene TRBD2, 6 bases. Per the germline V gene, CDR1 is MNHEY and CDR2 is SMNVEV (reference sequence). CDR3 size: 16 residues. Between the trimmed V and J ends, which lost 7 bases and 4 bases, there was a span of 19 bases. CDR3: CASTSMGGAGTGELFF. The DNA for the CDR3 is TGTGCCAGCACCTCCATGGGAGGCGCGGGCACCGGGGAGCTGTTTTTT.

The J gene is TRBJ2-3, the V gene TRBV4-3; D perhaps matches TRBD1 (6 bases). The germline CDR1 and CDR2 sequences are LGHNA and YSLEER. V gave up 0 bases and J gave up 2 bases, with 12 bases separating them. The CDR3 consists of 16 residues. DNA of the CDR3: TGCGCCAGCAGCCAAGATCTGCAGGGGTACACAGATACGCAGTATTTT. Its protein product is CASSQDLQGYTDTQYF.

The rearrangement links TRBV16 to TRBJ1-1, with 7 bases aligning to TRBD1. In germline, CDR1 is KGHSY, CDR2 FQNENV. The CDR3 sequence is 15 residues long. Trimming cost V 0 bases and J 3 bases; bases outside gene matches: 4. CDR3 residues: CASSQSRGRDTEAFF. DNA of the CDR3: TGTGCCAGCAGCCAATCGAGGGGGCGGGACACTGAAGCTTTCTTT.

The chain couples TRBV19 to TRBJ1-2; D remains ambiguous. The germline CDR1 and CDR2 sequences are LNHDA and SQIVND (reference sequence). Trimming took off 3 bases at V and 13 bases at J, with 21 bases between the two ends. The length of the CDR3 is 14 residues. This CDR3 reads CASSMVARQDGGTF. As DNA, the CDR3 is TGTGCCAGTAGTATGGTAGCGAGGCAGGACGGCGGCACCTTC.

The CDR3 DNA reads as TGTGCCAGCAGCACTCGACAGGGACAATTTTACGAGCAGTACTTC. It encodes CASSTRQGQFYEQYF. The rearrangement joins TRBV7-8 to TRBJ2-7, with TRBD1 identical over 7 bases. The CDR3 is 15 residues long. CDR1 and CDR2 (germline): SGHVS, FQNEAQ. The V gene end was trimmed by 5 bases and the J gene end by 4 bases; junction bases not matched to a gene: 11. The variable domain in full, with the rest retrieved from reference TRBV7-8 and TRBJ2-7, is GAGVSQSPRYKVAKRGQDVALRCDPISGHVSLFWYQQALGQGPEFLTYFQNEAQLDKSGLPSDRFFAERPEGSVSTLKIQRTQQEDSAVYLCASSTRQGQFYEQYFGPGTRLTVT.

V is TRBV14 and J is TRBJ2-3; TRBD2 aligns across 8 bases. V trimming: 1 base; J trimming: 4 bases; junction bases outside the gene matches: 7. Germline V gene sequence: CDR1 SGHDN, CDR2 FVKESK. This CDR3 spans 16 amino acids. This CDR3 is CASSQGGAGASDTQYF. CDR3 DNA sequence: TGTGCCAGCAGCCAAGGGGGAGCGGGAGCCTCAGATACGCAGTATTTT.

CDR3 in DNA: TGTGCCAGCAGCCAACTCGCCAGCGGGAGGGCCGGCGGGGAGCTGTTTTTT. It is translated as CASSQLASGRAGGELFF. This chain joins TRBV3-1 (or the pseudogene TRBV3-2) and TRBJ2-2; 10 bases agree with TRBD2. The trim removed 2 bases at V and 7 bases at J, leaving 10 bases unmatched. The CDR3 has 17 residues. The V gene's germline CDR1 is LGHDT and CDR2 YNNKEL (reference sequence).

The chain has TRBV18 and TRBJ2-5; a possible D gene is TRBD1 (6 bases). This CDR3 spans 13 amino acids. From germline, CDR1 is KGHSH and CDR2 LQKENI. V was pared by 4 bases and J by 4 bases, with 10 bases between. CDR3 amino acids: CASSLDRIETQYF. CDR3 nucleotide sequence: TGTGCCAGCTCACTCGACAGGATAGAGACCCAGTACTTC.

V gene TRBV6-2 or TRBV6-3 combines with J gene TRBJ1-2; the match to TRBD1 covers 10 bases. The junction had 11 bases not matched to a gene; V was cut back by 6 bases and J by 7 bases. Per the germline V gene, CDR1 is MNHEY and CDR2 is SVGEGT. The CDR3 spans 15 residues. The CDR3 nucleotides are TGTGCCAGCAGCCCCTTGGGACAGGGGACGGGTGGCTACACCTTC. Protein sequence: CASSPLGQGTGGYTF.